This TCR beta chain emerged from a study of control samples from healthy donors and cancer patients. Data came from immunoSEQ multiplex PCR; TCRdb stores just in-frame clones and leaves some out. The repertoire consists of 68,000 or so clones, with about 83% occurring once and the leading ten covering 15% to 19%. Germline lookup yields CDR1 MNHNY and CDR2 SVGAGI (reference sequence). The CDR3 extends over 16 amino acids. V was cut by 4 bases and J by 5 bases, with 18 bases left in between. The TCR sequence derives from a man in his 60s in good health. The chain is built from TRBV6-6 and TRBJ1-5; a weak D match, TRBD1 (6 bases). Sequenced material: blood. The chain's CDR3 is CASSSGGRGPYQPQHF. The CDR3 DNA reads TGTGCCAGCAGTTCCGGGGGCCGGGGGCCCTATCAGCCCCAGCATTTT.